Listed here are 28 T cell receptor beta chains from one sample, sequenced in a study of T-cell reconstitution after alpha-beta-depleted transplantation in children. Using unique molecular identifiers, the investigators prepared the TCRbeta library. One entry per CDR3 protein results from TCRdb running MiXCR on the PCR reads. The sample comprises some 590,000 distinct CDR3 sequences, roughly a tenth of which are singletons, and less than 5% rests with the top ten. The sequences come from PBMCs from the stem cell graft donor, collected from the stem cell graft. The receptors derive from a human donor who donated a stem cell graft to a child with acute myeloid leukemia.

This clonotype was detected only a few times. The CDR3: CAISADRGRGTEAFF. In DNA form, the CDR3 reads TGTGCCATCAGTGCAGACAGGGGAAGAGGCACTGAAGCTTTCTTT. This chain links TRBV10-3 with TRBJ1-1; 8 bases line up with TRBD1. CDR3 length: 15 amino acids. After removal of 4 bases from V and 4 bases from J, the junction contained 8 bases not matched to a gene. The V gene's germline CDR1 is ENHRY and CDR2 SYGVKD.

This clonotype has a count of ten or more. The chain carries TRBV12-3 or TRBV12-4 and TRBJ1-5; D perhaps matches TRBD1 (5 bases). V was clipped by 3 bases and J by 6 bases, with 12 bases between them. CDR3 length: 14 amino acids. CDR3 DNA: TGTGCCAGCAGTTTGAGGCAGGGAAGTCAGCCCCAGCATTTT. As protein: CASSLRQGSQPQHF.

This clonotype was detected a few times. This rearrangement joins TRBV30 to TRBJ2-7, with 7 nucleotides matching TRBD2. The CDR3 runs to 16 residues. The V and J ends lost 3 bases and 2 bases, in that order; junction bases with no gene match: 13. Per germline, CDR1 GTSNPN and CDR2 SVGIG (reference sequence). CDR3 sequence (DNA): TGTGCCTGGAGACCCCCGCACGGGACTACTACCTACGAGCAGTACTTC. Residues: CAWRPPHGTTTYEQYF. Variable domain in full (rest from reference TRBV30 and TRBJ2-7): SQTIHQWPATLVQPVGSPLSLECTVEGTSNPNLYWYRQAAGRGLQLLFYSVGIGQISSEVPQNLSASRPQDRQFILSSKKLLLSDSGFYLCAWRPPHGTTTYEQYFGPGTRLTVT.

This chain uses TRBV7-9 with TRBJ2-1; TRBD2 agrees at 9 bases. V dropped 5 bases and J dropped 7; count of bases not matched to a gene: 6. The CDR3 covers 14 residues. Germline V CDR1 and CDR2: SEHNR, FQNEAQ (reference sequence). In DNA form, the CDR3 reads TGTGCCAGCAGCCACTTAGCGGGAGATAATGAGCAGTTCTTC. Translating gives CASSHLAGDNEQFF. The full variable domain, in which reference TRBV7-9 and TRBJ2-1 provide the parts outside the CDR3, is DTGVSQNPRHKITKRGQNVTFRCDPISEHNRLYWYRQTLGQGPEFLTYFQNEAQLEKSRLLSDRFSAERPKGSFSTLEIQRTEQGDSAMYLCASSHLAGDNEQFFGPGTRLTVL.

V and J are TRBV5-4 and TRBJ2-3; D gene ambiguous. The CDR3 extends over 14 amino acids. Germline CDR1 SGHNT, CDR2 YYREEE (reference sequence). V was clipped by 0 bases and J by 6 bases, with 11 bases between them. CDR3 region: CASSLVSAIDTQYF. CDR3 DNA: TGTGCCAGCAGCTTGGTTTCAGCGATTGATACGCAGTATTTT.

This clonotype was seen at least ten times. The V gene is TRBV20-1, the J gene TRBJ2-1; D uncertain. From germline, CDR1 is DFQATT and CDR2 SNEGSKA (reference sequence). The CDR3 length is 14 residues. V was cut by 6 bases and J by 7 bases, with 19 bases left in between. The CDR3 nucleotides read TGCAGTGCCCGCCGATCGTCCAAGTGGAATGAGCAGTTCTTC. This encodes CSARRSSKWNEQFF.

This clonotype was detected a few times. V and J are TRBV20-1 and TRBJ2-3; D is unclear. Trimming took 6 bases from V and 2 from J, leaving 9 bases between them. The CDR3 has 12 residues. Germline loops: CDR1 DFQATT, CDR2 SNEGSKA (reference sequence). CDR3 sequence reads: CSAKWDTDTQYF. CDR3 DNA: TGCAGTGCGAAGTGGGACACAGATACGCAGTATTTT.

Of note for this clonotype: The junction and the germline gene differ at one end; a read error may be behind it. The chain carries TRBV12-3 or TRBV12-4 and TRBJ2-7, with 10 positions matching TRBD1. The length of the CDR3 is 14 residues. The CDR3 sequence: CASSLRDRGFKADF. In DNA form, the CDR3 reads TGTGCCAGCAGTTTGAGGGACAGGGGTTTTAAGGCCGACTTC.

This chain links TRBV27 with TRBJ2-7; unclear D gene. Trimming took 2 bases from V and 10 from J, leaving 18 bases between them. CDR1 and CDR2 (germline): MNHEY, SMNVEV (reference sequence). The CDR3 covers 14 residues. The CDR3 reads CASSLNPSGTSQYF. The CDR3 DNA sequence: TGTGCCAGCAGTTTAAATCCTTCTGGTACGTCCCAGTACTTC.

The chain has TRBV7-9 and TRBJ2-5, with 9 bases identical to TRBD1. Germline V CDR1 and CDR2: SEHNR, FQNEAQ (reference sequence). The V and J ends lost 4 bases and 1 base, in that order; junction bases with no gene match: 4. The CDR3 runs 15 residues. The CDR3 region is CASSSWGQGQETQYF. The CDR3 coding sequence is TGTGCCAGCAGCTCTTGGGGACAGGGCCAAGAGACCCAGTACTTC.

This clonotype was observed many times. This rearrangement joins TRBV20-1 to TRBJ2-7; D call uncertain. The CDR3 sequence is 11 residues long. The ends were cut back, 1 base at V and 4 bases at J, with 5 bases in the middle. Germline V gene data show CDR1 as DFQATT and CDR2 as SNEGSKA (reference sequence). CDR3 residues: CSARAVYEQYF. The CDR3 region has the DNA TGCAGTGCTAGAGCGGTATACGAGCAGTACTTC.

The sample holds many counts of this clonotype. V is TRBV6-5 and J is TRBJ2-7, with 9 nucleotides matching TRBD1. V trimming: 11 bases; J trimming: 2 bases; junction bases outside the gene matches: 4. The CDR3 is 12 residues long. Germline V gene lookup returns CDR1 MNHEY and CDR2 SVGAGI. CDR3 bases: TGTGCCTCGGGACAGGGTACCTACGAGCAGTACTTC. Protein: CASGQGTYEQYF.

This clonotype was seen more than once but under ten times. This chain joins TRBV20-1 and TRBJ1-1; D is uncertain. The CDR3 sequence is 12 residues long. V was clipped by 0 bases and J by 3 bases, with 5 bases between them. Germline loops: CDR1 DFQATT, CDR2 SNEGSKA (reference sequence). CDR3 protein: CSARETYTEAFF. In DNA, the CDR3 is TGCAGTGCTAGAGAGACCTACACTGAAGCTTTCTTT.

The sample holds many counts of this clonotype. The chain employs TRBV6-5 and TRBJ2-1; 7 bases fit TRBD1. The CDR3 is 15 amino acids. J lost 7 bases, V lost 0 bases, and 6 bases had no gene match. Per germline, CDR1 MNHEY and CDR2 SVGAGI. CDR3 region: CASSYSRQGRNEQFF. CDR3 coding DNA: TGTGCCAGCAGTTACTCGAGACAGGGTCGGAATGAGCAGTTCTTC.

The chain joins TRBV5-1 to TRBJ2-7; 8 nucleotides agree with TRBD2. CDR3 length: 14 amino acids. CDR1 SGHRS and CDR2 YFSETQ come from the germline V gene. The V gene end was trimmed by 4 bases and the J gene end by 2 bases; junction bases not matched to a gene: 5. CDR3 in DNA: TGCGCCAGCAGCGAACTAGCGGCTGCCTACGAGCAGTACTTC. This encodes CASSELAAAYEQYF.

Many counts were recorded for this clonotype. The rearrangement joins TRBV29-1 to TRBJ2-1, with 9 nucleotides matching TRBD1. The CDR3 sequence is 13 residues long. The trim removed 1 base at V and 8 bases at J, leaving 3 bases unmatched. Germline CDR1 and CDR2: SQVTM and ANQGSEA. The CDR3: CSVEAQGAYEQFF. The DNA of the CDR3 is TGCAGCGTTGAAGCACAGGGGGCTTATGAGCAGTTCTTC.

V usage is TRBV28 and J usage is TRBJ2-7; 8 positions match TRBD1. Trimming removed 6 bases from V and 2 bases from J; junction bases left unmatched: 15. CDR3 length: 17 residues. Germline CDR1 MDHEN, CDR2 SYDVKM. CDR3 residues: CASSGQGAPWSAYEQYF. The CDR3 DNA sequence: TGTGCCAGCAGCGGTCAGGGGGCCCCCTGGTCGGCCTACGAGCAGTACTTC. The whole variable domain, filled in from reference TRBV28 and TRBJ2-7, reads DVKVTQSSRYLVKRTGEKVFLECVQDMDHENMFWYRQDPGLGLRLIYFSYDVKMKEKGDIPEGYSVSREKKERFSLILESASTNQTSMYLCASSGQGAPWSAYEQYFGPGTRLTVT.

The chain joins TRBV19 to TRBJ2-1; D gene uncertain. V gave up 4 bases and J gave up 7 bases, with 8 bases separating them. This CDR3 region has 12 residues. From germline, CDR1 is LNHDA and CDR2 SQIVND (reference sequence). CDR3 loop: CASSRWQNEQFF. The CDR3 bases are TGTGCCAGTAGTAGGTGGCAGAATGAGCAGTTCTTC. The whole variable domain, filled in from reference TRBV19 and TRBJ2-1, reads DGGITQSPKYLFRKEGQNVTLSCEQNLNHDAMYWYRQDPGQGLRLIYYSQIVNDFQKGDIAEGYSVSREKKESFPLTVTSAQKNPTAFYLCASSRWQNEQFFGPGTRLTVL.

This clonotype was counted only a few times. This chain links TRBV4-3 with TRBJ2-7; D perhaps matches TRBD2 (5 bases). CDR1 LGHNA and CDR2 YSLEER come from the germline V gene. The CDR3 totals 13 residues. V lost 5 bases to trimming and J lost 4 bases, with 12 bases between them. The CDR3 loop reads CASSSRRDYEQYF. The CDR3 bases are TGCGCCAGCAGCTCCCGACGGGATTACGAGCAGTACTTC.

This clonotype was seen a handful of times. The chain employs TRBV7-3 and TRBJ1-1; D uncertain. Trimming pared 2 bases from V and 1 base from J, leaving 5 bases between. The CDR3 has 13 amino acids. Germline V gene lookup returns CDR1 SGHTA and CDR2 FQGTGA. The CDR3 reads CASSLDKNTEAFF. As DNA, the CDR3 is TGTGCCAGCAGCTTAGACAAGAACACTGAAGCTTTCTTT.

In its sample, this clonotype was seen many times. The rearrangement uses TRBV6-1 and TRBJ2-1, with 9 bases aligning to TRBD1. V dropped 5 bases and J dropped 8; count of bases not matched to a gene: 10. The CDR3 consists of 15 residues. The V gene's germline CDR1 is MNHNS and CDR2 SASEGT. This CDR3 is CASSPPGQGFYEQFF. CDR3 coding DNA: TGTGCCAGCAGTCCCCCGGGACAGGGTTTCTATGAGCAGTTCTTC.

Here the CDR3 DNA reads TGTGCCAGCCGGCGGGGACAGCTGAACACTGAAGCTTTCTTT. Protein sequence: CASRRGQLNTEAFF. V is TRBV28 and J is TRBJ1-1; 7 nucleotides align to TRBD1. This CDR3 spans 14 amino acids. Looked up from germline, CDR1 is MDHEN and CDR2 is SYDVKM. V gave up 8 bases and J gave up 0 bases; unmatched junction bases: 6. Combining the CDR3 with reference TRBV28 and TRBJ1-1 gives the whole variable domain DVKVTQSSRYLVKRTGEKVFLECVQDMDHENMFWYRQDPGLGLRLIYFSYDVKMKEKGDIPEGYSVSREKKERFSLILESASTNQTSMYLCASRRGQLNTEAFFGQGTRLTVV.

This clonotype was observed a few times. The chain employs TRBV20-1 and TRBJ2-5, with 8 bases lining up with TRBD2. V trimming: 0 bases; J trimming: 5 bases; junction bases outside the gene matches: 5. The CDR3 has 14 residues. CDR1 and CDR2 (germline): DFQATT, SNEGSKA (reference sequence). DNA of the CDR3: TGCAGTGCTAGAGACAGCGGGAGCGGCGAGACCCAGTACTTC. This encodes CSARDSGSGETQYF.

This clonotype was seen a handful of times. The chain links TRBV20-1 to TRBJ2-2; D possibly matches TRBD1 or TRBD2 (6 bases each). This CDR3 is built from 16 residues. Germline V gene sequence: CDR1 DFQATT, CDR2 SNEGSKA (reference sequence). Trimming removed 6 bases from V and 4 bases from J, with 21 bases in between. The CDR3 DNA sequence: TGCAGTGCCGGGGCCGGGGGCAATTACCTCACCGGGGAGCTGTTTTTT. Translating gives CSAGAGGNYLTGELFF.

The table lists this clonotype with many counts. The gene calls are TRBV5-8 and TRBJ1-4; D may be TRBD1 (5 bases). The CDR3 loop spans 15 amino acids. V was clipped by 3 bases and J by 4 bases, with 13 bases between them. Germline loops: CDR1 SGHTS, CDR2 YDEGEE. In DNA, the CDR3 is TGTGCCAGCAGCTGGTCGGGGACGGTTAATGAAAAACTGTTTTTT. Translating gives CASSWSGTVNEKLFF.

This clonotype has a count of ten or more. CDR3 amino acids: CASRYRAHEQYF. The CDR3 nucleotides are TGTGCCAGCAGGTACAGGGCACACGAGCAGTACTTC. The chain carries TRBV12-3 or TRBV12-4 and TRBJ2-7, with D possibly being TRBD1 (6 bases). There are 12 residues in the CDR3. The V end was cut by 6 bases, the J end by 5 bases, with 11 bases between.

This clonotype was seen many times. This sequence joins TRBV27 and TRBJ2-3; D unclear. V gave up 2 bases and J gave up 7 bases, with 13 bases separating them. CDR1 MNHEY and CDR2 SMNVEV come from the germline V gene (reference sequence). This CDR3 is 14 amino acids long. For the CDR3, the DNA is TGTGCCAGCAGTTTAATGGCGGAAGGAAATACGCAGTATTTT. This translates into CASSLMAEGNTQYF.

The table lists this clonotype with many counts. The gene calls are TRBV4-2 and TRBJ2-7; 12 positions match TRBD2. CDR1 and CDR2 from the germline V gene are LGHNA and YNFKEQ. V trimming: 3 bases; J trimming: 2 bases; junction bases outside the gene matches: 5. The CDR3 is made up of 16 amino acids. The CDR3 nucleotides read TGTGCCAGCAGCCAGAGGAGGACTAGCGGGACCTACGAGCAGTACTTC. Its protein is CASSQRRTSGTYEQYF.